This T cell receptor (beta chain) was obtained from a study of blood T cell repertoires in COVID-19. About the research overall: Sites in the United States, Italy and Spain provided acute and convalescent COVID-19 samples. The cDNA or gDNA used as material had been derived from T cells, B-cell-depleted T cells, or PBMCs.

Original processing methods: Amplification with reference gene primers provided the estimates of nucleated cell counts. The table came from immunoSEQ multiplex PCR; TCRdb's copy has only in-frame clones and leaves some out. That table furnishes V, J and clone size, whereas the DNA furnished D and trimming. Among about 46,000 clones, around four fifths were seen once, and the ten largest hold roughly 6%. CDR1 is LNHDA, CDR2 SQIVND, per germline (reference sequence). V dropped 10 bases and J dropped 4 bases, with 19 bases sitting between them. This CDR3 has 14 amino acids. This sequence joins TRBV19 and TRBJ1-1; D is uncertain. The sequencing sample was made of peripheral blood. This receptor was taken from a woman aged 80 or over with acute or convalescent COVID-19. DNA for the CDR3: TGTGCCACCATGACCAACGGCCCGGGCACTGAAGCTTTCTTT. Protein sequence: CATMTNGPGTEAFF.